This entry features one TCR beta chain sequence. Assay: immunoSEQ multiplex PCR; the TCRdb copy retains only in-frame clones and omits some. The sample yields about 82,000 clones, roughly nine tenths seen once. The sample comes from a study of OX40 agonist ivuxolimab in advanced cancers. Sequencing was performed on CD4+ or CD8+ T cells sorted from blood, taken in a trial of the OX40 agonist ivuxolimab. This sequence originates from an adult with an advanced solid tumor such as melanoma, head and neck, liver or kidney cancer.

For the CDR3, the DNA is TGTGCCAGTAGTATTAGCACTGGGGCCAACGTCCTGACTTTC. Its protein is CASSISTGANVLTF. The rearrangement uses TRBV19 and TRBJ2-6; D uncertain. The CDR3 is 14 residues long. Germline V gene data show CDR1 as LNHDA and CDR2 as SQIVND (reference sequence). V dropped 3 bases and J dropped 2 bases, with 5 bases sitting between them. The variable domain in full, with the rest retrieved from reference TRBV19 and TRBJ2-6, is DGGITQSPKYLFRKEGQNVTLSCEQNLNHDAMYWYRQDPGQGLRLIYYSQIVNDFQKGDIAEGYSVSREKKESFPLTVTSAQKNPTAFYLCASSISTGANVLTFGAGSRLTVL.